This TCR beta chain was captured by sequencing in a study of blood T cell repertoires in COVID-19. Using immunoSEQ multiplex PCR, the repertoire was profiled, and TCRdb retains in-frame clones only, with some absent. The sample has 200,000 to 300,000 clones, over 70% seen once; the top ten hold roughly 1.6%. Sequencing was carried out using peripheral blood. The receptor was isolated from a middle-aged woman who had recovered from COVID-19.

CDR3 sequence reads: CASSYREANEKLFF. The CDR3 DNA is TGTGCCAGCAGTTACAGGGAGGCTAATGAAAAACTGTTTTTT. V gene TRBV6-6 combines with J gene TRBJ1-4, with D unclear. From germline, CDR1 is MNHNY and CDR2 SVGAGI (reference sequence). This CDR3 region has 14 residues. V was trimmed by 2 bases and J by 3 bases, leaving 7 bases between them.